This T cell receptor beta chain was obtained from a study of OX40 agonist ivuxolimab in advanced cancers. This CDR3 is 17 amino acids long. Germline CDR1 is MDHEN and CDR2 is SYDVKM. Germline trimming cut 3 bases from V and 2 bases from J; bases unmatched to any gene: 6. Sequencing was performed with immunoSEQ multiplex PCR; in TCRdb, only in-frame clones are kept and a portion is missing. Here the sample spans around 55,000 clones, 86% being singletons. The chain is built from TRBV28 and TRBJ2-2; 10 bases are a match to TRBD1. Here the sequenced sample was CD4+ or CD8+ T cells sorted from blood, taken in a trial of the OX40 agonist ivuxolimab. The sequence was collected from an adult with an advanced solid tumor such as melanoma, head and neck, liver or kidney cancer. CDR3 DNA sequence: TGTGCCAGCAGTTTTGGGGGACAGGGGACAAACACCGGGGAGCTGTTTTTT. Its protein is CASSFGGQGTNTGELFF.